This record covers a single TCR beta chain. This sample was taken from a study of shared clonotypes between healthy human individuals. About the research overall: Per-donor plates numbered three CD4 naive, three CD4 memory, two CD8 naive and one CD8 memory.

Measured with immunoSEQ multiplex PCR; TCRdb has only the in-frame clones, and not every one. The profile covers approximately 1,000,000 clones, with 70% to 80% appearing a single time and more than 0.85% taken by the ten largest. Deletions cut 3 bases from V and 10 bases from J, with 16 bases between. Germline CDR1 reads SGHVS; CDR2 reads FQNEAQ. CDR3 length: 14 amino acids. The chain joins TRBV7-8 to TRBJ1-3; D uncertain. The sample comprised memory CD4+ T cells from PBMCs. Described subset: CD45RA-negative fraction. The sequence was obtained from a man aged 18 to 30 in good health. Some clones in this sample may be carry-over from other donors' samples. The CDR3 DNA is TGTGCCAGCAGCTTCGACATACTCGGAGGAACCATATATTTT. Translating it yields CASSFDILGGTIYF. Full variable domain (rest looked up from reference TRBV7-8 and TRBJ1-3): GAGVSQSPRYKVAKRGQDVALRCDPISGHVSLFWYQQALGQGPEFLTYFQNEAQLDKSGLPSDRFFAERPEGSVSTLKIQRTQQEDSAVYLCASSFDILGGTIYFGEGSWLTVV.